This record covers a single T cell receptor (beta chain). The antigen it recognizes is unknown. No quality values exist for individual bases; no much larger clone is one base distant. The sample's time point label, in plain terms: newly diagnosed GD, antithyroid drugs for less than 3 months. For both TCR sequencing and RNA sequencing, RNA was extracted from PBMCs using TRIzol. Graves' disease was diagnosed according to American Thyroid Association guidelines. Patients were recruited from an endocrinology department in Xi'an, China. Each patient gave approximately 10 milliliters of peripheral blood, collected in an EDTA anticoagulant tube. Ficoll Paque Plus density gradient separation was used to isolate PBMCs, and no further T cell sorting was performed. An Agilent 2100 Bioanalyzer and agarose gel were used to assess RNA quality, and a NanoDrop 2000 was used to measure RNA concentration. This sample was included in a study of regulatory T cells in long-lasting Graves disease (dated by TCRdb to about 2021). Context from the whole study: Newly diagnosed Graves' disease patients had taken antithyroid drugs for less than 3 months. TCR sequencing covered approximately 13 persistent and approximately 20 newly diagnosed Graves' disease patients, approximately 33 samples in total. The study was conducted in China and was registered as a clinical trial. Patients with persistent Graves' disease were compared with patients with newly diagnosed Graves' disease using TCR sequencing and RNA sequencing of peripheral blood. On the study overall, not on this receptor specifically: The study examined only peripheral blood because the primary lesion, thyroid tissue, could not be accessed. Compared with newly diagnosed patients, patients with persistent Graves' disease had lower TCR Shannon entropy and fewer highly expanded clones, which suggests clonal expansion. Persistent disease showed preferential use of TRBV28, TRBJ1-2 and TRBJ2-5, whereas newly diagnosed disease favored TRBV20-1 and TRBJ2-1. The small sample size was acknowledged by the authors as a limitation that may reduce accuracy. Sequencing and analysis were limited to the TCR beta chain. Patients with persistent disease shared more public clonotypes (approximately 2,500) than newly diagnosed patients did (more than 900).

From cysteine to phenylalanine, the CDR3 is 15 amino acids long. CDR3 DNA only is kept here, 45 bases in frame from base 1. The germline V gene provides CDR1 SNHLY and CDR2 FYNNEI. At the junction V is shortened by 4 bases and J by 1 base; bases outside the gene matches: 3. Library prep was done by multiplex PCR. The data were produced on an Illumina HiSeq 4000. CDR3 regions were amplified by Arm-PCR with iRepertoire HTBI primers to construct TCR beta libraries. PCR products were gel purified before sequencing. The authors processed their data as follows. Gene usage analysis of CDR3 amino acid clonotypes used the 60 to 80 TRBV and more than 13 TRBJ segments found across samples. Filtered high-quality paired reads were merged into contigs using COPE and FqMerger. BLAST was used to align contigs to IMGT TRBV, TRBD and TRBJ reference genes, with CDR3 defined following IMGT. Clonotypes above 0.1% frequency were classified as highly expanded clones. Repertoire diversity was measured by Shannon entropy, and V-J evenness by the Gini coefficient. A clonotype found in more than one individual was treated as public. The raw public data were reprocessed by TCRdb itself: fastp quality trimming at Q25, MiXCR clonotype calling, in-frame beta chains only. CDR3 protein duplicates are merged, each entry listing the most common genes and DNA. Here the V and J calls rest on TCRdb's processing, not on the authors' analysis. The sample table contains around 230,000 distinct CDR3 sequences; only one count was recorded for around 18% of them. 22% of the sample is taken by the ten largest.

The chain is encoded by TRBV2 joined to TRBJ2-3; TRBD1 aligns with 9 central bases. Sequenced here: peripheral blood mononuclear cells (PBMCs), sampled at new diagnosis, from a patient treated with antithyroid drugs. The clonotype comes from a female donor with Graves disease. The sequenced DNA: TGTGCCAGCAGTGGGAGGGACAGGGGCACAGATACGCAGTATTTT. It codes for CASSGRDRGTDTQYF. Where the CDR3 stops, the reference TRBV2 and TRBJ2-3 genes take over; the full variable domain is EPEVTQTPSHQVTQMGQEVILRCVPISNHLYFYWYRQILGQKVEFLVSFYNNEISEKSEIFDDQFSVERPDGSNFTLKIRSTKLEDSAMYFCASSGRDRGTDTQYFGPGTRLTVL.